Below, one TCR beta chain is given with its context. These data belong to a study of blood T cell repertoires in COVID-19. After removal of 0 bases from V and 4 bases from J, the junction contained 9 bases not matched to a gene. Germline V gene lookup returns CDR1 WNHNN and CDR2 SYGVQD (reference sequence). This CDR3 has 17 residues. TCRdb keeps only in-frame clones here, not all; method: immunoSEQ multiplex PCR. The sample carries some 520,000 clones, approximately 89% recorded once. V and J are TRBV10-1 and TRBJ2-1; 7 bases align to TRBD2. The TCR sequence derives from a man between 18 and 35 years old with COVID-19, enrolled during active disease. Source material: peripheral blood. CDR3 nucleotides: TGCGCCAGCAGTGAGTCTCGGGTGGCTAGCGGATACAATGAGCAGTTCTTC. It encodes CASSESRVASGYNEQFF.